Below, 10 T cell receptor beta chains from the same sample are listed, as sequenced in a study of blood T cell repertoires in COVID-19. Only in-frame clones appear in the TCRdb table, and some are missing; sequencing was by immunoSEQ multiplex PCR. The table has over 70,000 clones, over 60% seen once; the top ten hold 6.5% to 9%. The sequencing sample was made of peripheral blood. Every receptor here comes from a man between 70 and 80 years old with acute or convalescent COVID-19.

This clone was counted a few times. The gene calls are TRBV30 and TRBJ2-6, with 9 bases lining up with TRBD1. This CDR3 contains 16 residues. Trimming at V came to 6 bases and at J to 1 base, leaving 7 bases not matched to a gene. Germline lookup yields CDR1 GTSNPN and CDR2 SVGIG (reference sequence). CDR3 nucleotides: TGTGCCTGTGCCGGGACAGGGCGGTCTGGGGCCAACGTCCTGACTTTC. Protein product: CACAGTGRSGANVLTF.

This chain uses TRBV2 with TRBJ2-2; 13 bases agree with TRBD2. Germline-derived CDR1 and CDR2 are SNHLY and FYNNEI. J was trimmed by 5 bases and V by 7 bases; bases with no gene match: 4. The CDR3 has 15 amino acids. The CDR3 nucleotides read TGTGCCAGCATGAGGACTAGCGGGAGAACCGGGGAGCTGTTTTTT. Translation: CASMRTSGRTGELFF.

V gene TRBV5-1 combines with J gene TRBJ2-4, with D hard to call. The V gene's germline CDR1 is SGHRS and CDR2 YFSETQ. The CDR3 consists of 11 residues. Trimming removed 2 bases from V and 5 bases from J, with 2 bases in between. CDR3 nucleotide sequence: TGCGCCAGCAGCTTCGAAAACATTCAGTACTTC. This encodes CASSFENIQYF.

The chain recombines TRBV7-2 with TRBJ2-2; TRBD2 matches at 11 bases. Trimming took 3 bases from V and 5 from J; bases not matched to a gene: 2. This CDR3 has 15 amino acids. Germline V gene data show CDR1 as SGHTA and CDR2 as FQGNSA. CDR3 in amino acids: CASSFSGGATGELFF. CDR3 nucleotide sequence: TGTGCCAGCAGCTTTAGCGGGGGGGCAACCGGGGAGCTGTTTTTT. Full variable domain (remainder filled in from reference TRBV7-2 and TRBJ2-2): GAGVSQSPSNKVTEKGKDVELRCDPISGHTALYWYRQSLGQGLEFLIYFQGNSAPDKSGLPSDRFSAERTGGSVSTLTIQRTQQEDSAVYLCASSFSGGATGELFFGEGSRLTVL.

The V gene is TRBV6-6, the J gene TRBJ1-6; D uncertain. Per the germline V gene, CDR1 is MNHNY and CDR2 is SVGAGI (reference sequence). The CDR3 runs to 14 residues. V shed 2 bases and J shed 8 bases, with 10 bases lying between them. DNA of the CDR3: TGTGCCAGCAGTTACCGGACTGGGGATTCACCCCTCCACTTT. This translates into CASSYRTGDSPLHF.

Note on this clone: Other DNA sequences in this specimen translate into the identical CDR3. V is TRBV11-2 and J is TRBJ2-7, with D tentatively TRBD1 (5 bases). The CDR3 loop spans 11 amino acids. Germline loops: CDR1 SGHAT, CDR2 FQNNGV. The V and J ends lost 5 bases and 7 bases respectively, with 9 bases between them. The CDR3 region has the DNA TGTGCCAGCAGCCTCTCAGGGGAGCAGTACTTC. It yields the protein CASSLSGEQYF.

The CDR3: CASRGEYNSPLHF. CDR3 DNA sequence: TGTGCCAGCCGGGGGGAGTATAATTCACCCCTCCACTTT. This sequence joins TRBV2 and TRBJ1-6, with D perhaps matching TRBD1 (5 bases). Germline CDR1 SNHLY, CDR2 FYNNEI. CDR3 length: 13 amino acids. V was clipped by 8 bases and J by 4 bases, with 9 bases between them. The full variable domain, rest sourced from reference TRBV2 and TRBJ1-6, is EPEVTQTPSHQVTQMGQEVILRCVPISNHLYFYWYRQILGQKVEFLVSFYNNEISEKSEIFDDQFSVERPDGSNFTLKIRSTKLEDSAMYFCASRGEYNSPLHFGNGTRLTVT.

The chain couples TRBV29-1 to TRBJ2-2; 7 bases fit TRBD1. J was trimmed by 4 bases and V by 7 bases; bases with no gene match: 15. Germline lookup yields CDR1 SQVTM and CDR2 ANQGSEA. The CDR3 runs to 16 residues. This CDR3 is CSAKAPTGSGTGELFF. The CDR3, as DNA: TGCAGCGCCAAGGCCCCGACAGGGTCGGGCACCGGGGAGCTGTTTTTT.

This clone has a handful of counts. The J gene is TRBJ2-1, the V gene TRBV18; perhaps TRBD1 as D (6 bases). V lost 1 base, J lost 5 bases, and 21 bases lay in between. The CDR3 has 18 amino acids. CDR1 is KGHSH, CDR2 LQKENI, per germline. CDR3 DNA sequence: TGTGCCAGCTCACCACGTAAAATTACAGGGCGACTGGACAATGAGCAGTTCTTC. Its protein is CASSPRKITGRLDNEQFF.

The chain carries TRBV5-6 and TRBJ2-3, with TRBD1 as a possible D gene (6 bases). The length of the CDR3 is 16 residues. Germline values: CDR1 SGHDT, CDR2 YYEEEE. The germline V and J ends were trimmed by 4 bases and 0 bases, with 15 bases remaining between them. CDR3 amino acids: CASSGTQGWSTDTQYF. CDR3 nucleotides: TGTGCCAGCAGCGGAACACAGGGTTGGAGCACAGATACGCAGTATTTT.